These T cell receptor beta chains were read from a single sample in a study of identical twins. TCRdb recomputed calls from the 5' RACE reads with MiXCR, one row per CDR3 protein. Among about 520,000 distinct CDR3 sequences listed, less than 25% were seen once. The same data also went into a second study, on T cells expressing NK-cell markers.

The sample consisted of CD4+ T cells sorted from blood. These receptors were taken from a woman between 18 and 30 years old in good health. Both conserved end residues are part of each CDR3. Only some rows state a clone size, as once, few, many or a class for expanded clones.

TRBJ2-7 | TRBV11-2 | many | CASSHRQGARYEQYF
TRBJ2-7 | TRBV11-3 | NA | CASSLVGTSHGEQYF
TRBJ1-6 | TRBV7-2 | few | CASSLEGGGSPLHF
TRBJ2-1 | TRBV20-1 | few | CSAVSITRGQFF
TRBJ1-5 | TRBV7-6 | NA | CASSFTGASNQPQHF
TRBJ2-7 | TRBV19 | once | CASSPRLEGEQYF
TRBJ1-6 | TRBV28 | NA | CASRTGTGSASPLHF
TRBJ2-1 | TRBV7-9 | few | CASSRAGTSGSYNEQFF
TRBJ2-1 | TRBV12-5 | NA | CASGSSGGINEQFF
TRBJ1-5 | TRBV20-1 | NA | CSARDRVKGNQPQHF
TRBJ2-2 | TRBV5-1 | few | CASSYRTALNTGELFF
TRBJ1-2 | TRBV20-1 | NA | CSASNRRDSGYTF
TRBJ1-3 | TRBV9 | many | CASSVSRRGTGNTIYF
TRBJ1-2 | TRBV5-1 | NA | CASSLDGGFYGYTF
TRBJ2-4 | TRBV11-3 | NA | CASSLYFVGTDNIQYF
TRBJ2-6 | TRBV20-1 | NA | CSAPGLAGSGANVLTF
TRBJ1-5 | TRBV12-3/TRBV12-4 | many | CASSPDGSNQPQHF
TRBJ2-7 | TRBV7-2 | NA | CASSSGLADSYEQYF
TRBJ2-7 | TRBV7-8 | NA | CASSLVISNEQYF
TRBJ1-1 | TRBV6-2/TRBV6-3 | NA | CASSYSLLTGRDTEAFF
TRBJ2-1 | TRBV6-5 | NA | CASSYGGGASYEQFF
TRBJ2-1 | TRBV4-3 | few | CASSQDPQQYNEQFF
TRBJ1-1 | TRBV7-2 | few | CASSLLAVEAFF
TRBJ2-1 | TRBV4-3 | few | CASSREVSSANEQFF
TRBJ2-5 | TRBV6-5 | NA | CASSFNGRIETQYF